The 5 T cell receptor beta chains below all came from one sample that was sequenced in a study of CD8 T cells in ankylosing spondylitis. TCRdb processed the 5' RACE reads anew with MiXCR; each CDR3 protein has one entry. The sample shows 250,000 to 300,000 distinct CDR3 sequences, about 20% of them seen only once. Input material: blood, either unsorted or a sorted T cell fraction (not recorded which). The receptors stem from a male donor with ankylosing spondylitis or in good health (not recorded which).

Only a few counts were recorded for this clonotype. The V call is TRBV11-2, the J call TRBJ1-4, with 8 bases identical to TRBD1. The length of the CDR3 is 15 residues. V lost 1 base and J lost 3; bases outside the gene matches: 1. Germline loops: CDR1 SGHAT, CDR2 FQNNGV. The CDR3 nucleotides read TGTGCCAGCAGCTTAGGGGACAGGCCTAATGAAAAACTGTTTTTT. Its translation is CASSLGDRPNEKLFF.

V and J are TRBV27 and TRBJ2-5; 11 positions match TRBD2. Germline-derived CDR1 and CDR2 are MNHEY and SMNVEV (reference sequence). The J segment lost 3 bases and the V segment lost 5 bases, leaving 5 bases of the junction unmatched. The CDR3 length is 15 residues. The CDR3, as DNA: TGTGCCAGCAGTCCGGGGACTAGCGGAAAAGAGACCCAGTACTTC. Translating it yields CASSPGTSGKETQYF.

This clonotype was counted a few times. The chain is built from TRBV5-6 and TRBJ1-2; D uncertain. The length of the CDR3 is 12 residues. CDR1 and CDR2 from the germline V gene are SGHDT and YYEEEE. Trimming removed 4 bases from V and 0 bases from J, with 4 bases in between. CDR3 sequence (DNA): TGTGCCAGCAGCAGGACTAACTATGGCTACACCTTC. This sequence encodes CASSRTNYGYTF.

The chain has TRBV12-3 or TRBV12-4 and TRBJ1-1, with a weak D call TRBD1 (6 bases). CDR3 length: 15 amino acids. V dropped 1 base and J dropped 4 bases, with 13 bases sitting between them. The CDR3 region has the DNA TGTGCCAGCAGTTTAGAAGTAGGGGGGGCCACTGAAGCTTTCTTT. Its translation is CASSLEVGGATEAFF.

This clonotype was seen a few times. The CDR3 sequence is CASSTQGGMQYF. The DNA of the CDR3 is TGTGCCAGCAGCACCCAGGGTGGCATGCAGTATTTT. The chain combines TRBV7-9 with TRBJ2-3; D possibly corresponds to TRBD1 (5 bases). V lost 5 bases, J lost 11 bases, and 14 bases lay in between. Germline assignment: CDR1 SEHNR and CDR2 FQNEAQ (reference sequence). This CDR3 region has 12 residues. Filled out from reference TRBV7-9 and TRBJ2-3, the complete variable domain reads DTGVSQNPRHKITKRGQNVTFRCDPISEHNRLYWYRQTLGQGPEFLTYFQNEAQLEKSRLLSDRFSAERPKGSFSTLEIQRTEQGDSAMYLCASSTQGGMQYFGPGTRLTVL.